This T cell receptor beta chain derives from a study of blood T cell repertoires in COVID-19. Study-wide background: Researchers got acute and convalescent COVID-19 samples from the United States, Italy and Spain.

The method was immunoSEQ multiplex PCR; TCRdb's version includes in-frame clones alone and lacks a portion of them. Here the sample spans about 130,000 clones, 80% to 85% being singletons. The sample taken for sequencing was PBMCs or T cells enriched from blood (not recorded which). This clonotype was obtained from a man aged 30-40 years who had recovered from COVID-19.

Here the CDR3 reads CSVEEGRETQYF. In DNA, the CDR3 is TGCAGCGTTGAAGAGGGGCGGGAGACCCAGTACTTC. This chain links TRBV29-1 with TRBJ2-5, with D possibly TRBD1 on 5 matching bases. V was clipped by 0 bases and J by 5 bases, with 7 bases between them. The germline V gene has CDR1 SQVTM and CDR2 ANQGSEA. This CDR3 is built from 12 residues.